The 20 T cell receptor beta chains in this list originate from one sample, sequenced in a study of T-cell reconstitution after alpha-beta-depleted transplantation in children. Unique molecular identifiers featured in how the TCRbeta library was prepared. TCRdb ran MiXCR on the PCR reads and lists one entry per CDR3 protein. This sample carries about a million distinct CDR3 sequences, around 30% of them seen once, and the ten largest clones take 28%. This sample comprised PBMCs, mostly from graft donor cells, obtained 360 days after TCRalphabeta/CD19-depleted stem cell transplant. These receptor sequences come from a boy younger than two who had a stem cell transplant for SCID, so the T cells may come from the graft donor.

This clonotype was picked up a small number of times. This rearrangement joins TRBV29-1 to TRBJ2-5; D might be TRBD2 (5 bases). The ends were cut back, 4 bases at V and 5 bases at J, with 11 bases in the middle. CDR1 and CDR2 (germline): SQVTM, ANQGSEA. This CDR3 has 12 amino acids. The CDR3 nucleotides are TGCAGCGTTGTCCTAGCTGTGGAGACCCAGTACTTC. Protein sequence: CSVVLAVETQYF.

The chain employs TRBV6-1 and TRBJ1-3; 7 nucleotides match TRBD1. This CDR3 contains 15 residues. The germline gives CDR1 MNHNS, CDR2 SASEGT. Germline trimming cut 6 bases from V and 0 bases from J; bases unmatched to any gene: 5. The CDR3 nucleotides read TGTGCCAGCAGGATGACAGGGCACTCTGGAAACACCATATATTTT. It translates to CASRMTGHSGNTIYF.

The chain has TRBV6-5 and TRBJ1-4; TRBD1 aligns across 8 bases. Germline CDR1 reads MNHEY; CDR2 reads SVGAGI. Trimming removed 6 bases from V and 10 bases from J; junction bases left unmatched: 10. This CDR3 region has 14 residues. In DNA form, the CDR3 reads TGTGCCAGCAGAATCAGGGGGCTGCACGGAAAACTGTTTTTT. This translates into CASRIRGLHGKLFF.

This clonotype was counted a few times. The rearrangement uses TRBV5-1 and TRBJ2-3; possible D gene TRBD1, 5 bases. CDR1 is SGHRS, CDR2 YFSETQ, per germline. V was pared by 0 bases and J by 4 bases, with 9 bases between. This CDR3 has 14 residues. DNA for the CDR3: TGCGCCAGCAGCTTGGATCTCAGGGCAGATACGCAGTATTTT. Protein: CASSLDLRADTQYF.

The chain links TRBV20-1 to TRBJ2-3, with 9 nucleotides matching TRBD2. This CDR3 has 14 residues. Losses at the gene ends were 3 bases for V and 3 bases for J; bases not matched to a gene: 4. The germline gives CDR1 DFQATT, CDR2 SNEGSKA (reference sequence). The CDR3: CSARASGATDTQYF. DNA of the CDR3: TGCAGTGCTAGGGCTAGCGGGGCTACAGATACGCAGTATTTT.

The genes are TRBV15 and TRBJ1-1; TRBD1 matches at 9 bases. The CDR3 spans 17 residues. The germline V gene has CDR1 LNHNV and CDR2 YYDKDF (reference sequence). Germline trimming cut 2 bases from V and 0 bases from J; bases unmatched to any gene: 7. CDR3 amino acids: CATSRKRTGGLNTEAFF. CDR3 nucleotide sequence: TGTGCCACCAGCAGAAAAAGAACAGGGGGCTTGAACACTGAAGCTTTCTTT.

The chain has TRBV15 and TRBJ2-3; D perhaps matches TRBD2 (7 bases). Germline assignment: CDR1 LNHNV and CDR2 YYDKDF (reference sequence). Trimming took 1 base from V and 4 from J, leaving 12 bases between them. This CDR3 has 15 residues. As DNA, the CDR3 is TGTGCCACCAGCAGAGGTCCGGGGGGCGCAGATACGCAGTATTTT. Its translation is CATSRGPGGADTQYF.

The chain carries TRBV7-2 and TRBJ2-4, with a tentative D call TRBD2 (6 bases). Trimming took 1 base from V and 8 from J, leaving 15 bases between them. The germline V gene has CDR1 SGHTA and CDR2 FQGNSA. The CDR3 contains 15 residues. CDR3 in DNA: TGTGCCAGCAGCTTAGTGGCGGGGCCGGGGGACATTCAGTACTTC. Amino acid sequence: CASSLVAGPGDIQYF.

The rearrangement uses TRBV27 and TRBJ1-6; D may be TRBD1 (5 bases). V shed 6 bases and J shed 0 bases, with 12 bases lying between them. The CDR3 is made up of 16 amino acids. Germline lookup yields CDR1 MNHEY and CDR2 SMNVEV (reference sequence). CDR3 loop: CASSRGLSSYNSPLHF. The CDR3 DNA follows: TGTGCCAGCAGCCGGGGCCTGAGCTCCTATAATTCACCCCTCCACTTT.

The chain recombines TRBV18 with TRBJ2-2; D remains ambiguous. Trimming left V 5 bases short and J 5 bases short, with 12 bases between. CDR1 is KGHSH, CDR2 LQKENI, per germline. There are 14 residues in the CDR3. CDR3 sequence (DNA): TGTGCCAGCTCAGGTCAAGGGATGACCGGGGAGCTGTTTTTT. Protein product: CASSGQGMTGELFF.

This clonotype was found a few times. The J gene is TRBJ1-6, the V gene TRBV15; TRBD1 aligns across 10 bases. The CDR3 is 16 residues long. Per the germline V gene, CDR1 is LNHNV and CDR2 is YYDKDF (reference sequence). The V gene end was trimmed by 2 bases and the J gene end by 6 bases; junction bases not matched to a gene: 4. DNA of the CDR3: TGTGCCACCAGCAGATTCCGGACAGGGGGTAATTCACCCCTCCACTTT. Its protein is CATSRFRTGGNSPLHF.

This chain uses TRBV7-6 with TRBJ1-2; the D gene is possibly TRBD1 (6 bases). This CDR3 has 15 amino acids. Trimming took 0 bases from V and 8 from J, leaving 16 bases between them. Germline V gene sequence: CDR1 SGHVS, CDR2 FNYEAQ. The CDR3 protein is CASSLAPDSLGGYTF. CDR3 nucleotides: TGTGCCAGCAGCTTAGCACCGGACAGCTTGGGCGGCTACACCTTC.

This clonotype has just a few counts. V and J are TRBV4-3 and TRBJ1-1, with a tentative D call TRBD1 (5 bases). The CDR3 is 13 amino acids. V was cut by 11 bases and J by 4 bases, with 17 bases left in between. CDR1 LGHNA and CDR2 YSLEER come from the germline V gene. The DNA of the CDR3 is TGCGCCTCCCCAAGGGGACCGGGCACTGAAGCTTTCTTT. Its translation: CASPRGPGTEAFF.

The gene calls are TRBV9 and TRBJ2-3; TRBD1 might be the D (5 bases). The CDR3 runs to 15 residues. Germline-derived CDR1 and CDR2 are SGDLS and YYNGEE. V was clipped by 4 bases and J by 1 base, with 13 bases between them. In DNA form, the CDR3 reads TGTGCCAGCAGCCCGGAAGGGGTAGGCACAGATACGCAGTATTTT. Translating it yields CASSPEGVGTDTQYF.

On this clonotype itself: One junction end does not reproduce the germline sequence, and a read error may be involved. The chain recombines TRBV10-2 with TRBJ2-5; D not resolved. Germline V gene sequence: CDR1 WSHSY, CDR2 SAAADI. CDR3 length equals 17 residues. The CDR3 nucleotides are TGCGCCAGCGGTGACGACGTCGCCTTTTTGTACCAAGAGACCCAGTACTTC. Amino acids: CASGDDVAFLYQETQYF.

This chain uses TRBV6-5 with TRBJ1-1; a possible D gene is TRBD1 (6 bases). Trimming cost V 2 bases and J 1 base, with 20 bases left between them. The germline CDR1 and CDR2 sequences are MNHEY and SVGAGI. The CDR3 has 18 residues. CDR3 DNA sequence: TGTGCCAGCAGTTACAAGTCTACAGGGTTGATGGGGAACACTGAAGCTTTCTTT. Amino acid sequence: CASSYKSTGLMGNTEAFF.

J is TRBJ2-1 and V is TRBV2; no firm D call. The germline gives CDR1 SNHLY, CDR2 FYNNEI. The V and J ends lost 6 bases and 0 bases respectively, with 9 bases between them. The CDR3 contains 14 residues. The CDR3 region is CASRIQSSYNEQFF. DNA for the CDR3: TGTGCCAGCAGAATACAGAGCTCCTACAATGAGCAGTTCTTC.

This clonotype was detected only once. The V and J genes are TRBV5-1 and TRBJ2-1; D is uncertain. V lost 2 bases, J lost 16 bases, and 13 bases lay in between. Germline V gene sequence: CDR1 SGHRS, CDR2 YFSETQ. The CDR3 contains 11 residues. Written as DNA, the CDR3 is TGCGCCAGCAGCTTCGAGTCGGTCCTCTTCTTC. This sequence encodes CASSFESVLFF.

The gene calls are TRBV20-1 and TRBJ2-5; 7 bases map to TRBD2. Germline CDR1 and CDR2: DFQATT and SNEGSKA (reference sequence). Germline trimming cut 6 bases from V and 2 bases from J; bases unmatched to any gene: 6. This CDR3 is built from 13 residues. For the CDR3, the DNA is TGCAGTGCAGACGGGGAGGGGCAAGAGACCCAGTACTTC. It encodes CSADGEGQETQYF.

This chain uses TRBV7-3 with TRBJ2-5; D gene ambiguous. Between the trimmed V and J ends, which lost 1 base and 3 bases, there was a span of 6 bases. Germline-derived CDR1 and CDR2 are SGHTA and FQGTGA. CDR3 size: 13 residues. The CDR3 spells CASSLIPKETQYF. The CDR3 coding sequence is TGTGCCAGCAGCTTAATACCAAAAGAGACCCAGTACTTC.